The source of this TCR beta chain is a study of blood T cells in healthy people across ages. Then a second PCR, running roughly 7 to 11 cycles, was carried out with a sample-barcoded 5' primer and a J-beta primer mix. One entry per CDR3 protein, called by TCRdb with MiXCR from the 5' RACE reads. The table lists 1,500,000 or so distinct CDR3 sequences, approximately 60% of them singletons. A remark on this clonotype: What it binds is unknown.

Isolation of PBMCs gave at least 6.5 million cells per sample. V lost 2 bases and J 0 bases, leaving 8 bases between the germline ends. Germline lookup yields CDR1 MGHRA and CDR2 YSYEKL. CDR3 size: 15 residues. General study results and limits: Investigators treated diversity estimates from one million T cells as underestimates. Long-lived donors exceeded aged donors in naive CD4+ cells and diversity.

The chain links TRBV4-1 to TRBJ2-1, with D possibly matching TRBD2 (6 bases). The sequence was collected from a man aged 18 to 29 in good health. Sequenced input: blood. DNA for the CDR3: TGCGCCAGCAGCCAAATGGGAGGCTCCTACAATGAGCAGTTCTTC. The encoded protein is CASSQMGGSYNEQFF.